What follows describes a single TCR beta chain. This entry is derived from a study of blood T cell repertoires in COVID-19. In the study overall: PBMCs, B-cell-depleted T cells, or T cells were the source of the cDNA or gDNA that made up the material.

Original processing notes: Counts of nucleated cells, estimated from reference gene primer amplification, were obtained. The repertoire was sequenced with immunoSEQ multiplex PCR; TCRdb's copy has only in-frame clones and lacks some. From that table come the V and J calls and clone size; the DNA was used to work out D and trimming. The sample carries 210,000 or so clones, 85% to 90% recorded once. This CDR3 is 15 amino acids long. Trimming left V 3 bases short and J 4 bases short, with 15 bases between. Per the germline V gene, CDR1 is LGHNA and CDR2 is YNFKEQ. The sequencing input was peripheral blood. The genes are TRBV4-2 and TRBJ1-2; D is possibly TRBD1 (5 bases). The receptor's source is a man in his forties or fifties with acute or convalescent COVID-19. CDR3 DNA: TGTGCCAGCAGCCACCCCGCGGGGGAAGGCTATGGCTACACCTTC. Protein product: CASSHPAGEGYGYTF.